Below, 12 T cell receptor beta chains from the same sample are listed, as sequenced in a study of cytomegalovirus exposure and HLA in healthy donors. PCR amplification relied on 60 Vbeta primers (plus 13 Jbeta primers). The method was immunoSEQ multiplex PCR; TCRdb's version includes in-frame clones alone and lacks a portion of them. The sample lists about 100,000 clones; approximately 81% were seen once. The sample was PBMCs. The receptor set was obtained from a woman in her seventies in good health and CMV-seropositive.

This clone occurred a few times. The CDR3 spells CASGSPYWGFGYTF. The CDR3 coding sequence is TGTGCTAGTGGTTCACCTTATTGGGGCTTTGGCTACACCTTC. The gene calls are TRBV12-5 and TRBJ1-2; possibly TRBD1 for D (5 bases). This CDR3 contains 14 residues. The germline V gene has CDR1 LGHNT and CDR2 FRNRAP. V was cut by 4 bases and J by 7 bases, with 16 bases left in between. Full variable domain (rest looked up from reference TRBV12-5 and TRBJ1-2): DARVTQTPRHKVTEMGQEVTMRCQPILGHNTVFWYRQTMMQGLELLAYFRNRAPLDDSGMPKDRFSAEMPDATLATLKIQPSEPRDSAVYFCASGSPYWGFGYTFGSGTRLTVV.

The genes are TRBV15 and TRBJ2-4; 9 bases are a match to TRBD2. V lost 3 bases, J lost 4 bases, and 16 bases stayed unmatched. The CDR3 consists of 19 residues. Germline CDR1 LNHNV, CDR2 YYDKDF (reference sequence). CDR3 amino acids: CATSSSFDWTSELKNIQYF. CDR3 coding DNA: TGTGCCACCAGCAGCAGTTTTGATTGGACTAGCGAGCTTAAAAACATTCAGTACTTC. The variable domain in full, with the rest retrieved from reference TRBV15 and TRBJ2-4, is DAMVIQNPRYQVTQFGKPVTLSCSQTLNHNVMYWYQQKSSQAPKLLFHYYDKDFNNEADTPDNFQSRRPNTSFCFLDIRSPGLGDTAMYLCATSSSFDWTSELKNIQYFGAGTRLSVL.

This clone was seen once. This rearrangement joins TRBV4-3 to TRBJ2-3, with 7 bases lining up with TRBD2. Trimming at V came to 4 bases and at J to 1 base, leaving 5 bases not matched to a gene. Germline V CDR1 and CDR2: LGHNA, YSLEER. The CDR3 spans 15 residues. The CDR3 loop reads CASSLNAGGTDTQYF. The CDR3 DNA reads TGCGCCAGCAGCCTAAATGCGGGGGGCACAGATACGCAGTATTTT.

The chain joins TRBV19 to TRBJ2-7, with 14 bases matching TRBD2. Germline V gene lookup returns CDR1 LNHDA and CDR2 SQIVND (reference sequence). This CDR3 is built from 15 residues. The V gene end was trimmed by 10 bases and the J gene end by 5 bases; junction bases not matched to a gene: 10. CDR3 region: CAKGLAGDLFHEQYF. The CDR3 DNA sequence: TGTGCCAAGGGACTAGCGGGGGACCTCTTCCACGAGCAGTACTTC.

This clone has only one observation. The V call is TRBV7-2, the J call TRBJ2-3; D remains unclear. CDR3 length equals 14 residues. Germline CDR1 and CDR2: SGHTA and FQGNSA. The V end was cut by 3 bases, the J end by 5 bases, with 12 bases between. CDR3 nucleotides: TGTGCCAGCAGCTTTTTTAGAGGCGAAGATACGCAGTATTTT. This encodes CASSFFRGEDTQYF.

The chain links TRBV9 to TRBJ2-5; 11 bases match TRBD2. Germline V gene data show CDR1 as SGDLS and CDR2 as YYNGEE. The CDR3 spans 16 residues. V lost 4 bases and J lost 5; bases outside the gene matches: 10. CDR3 bases: TGTGCCAGCAGCCCGGACGGGACTAGCGGACGTGAGACCCAGTACTTC. Its translation is CASSPDGTSGRETQYF. The full variable domain, with the rest looked up from reference TRBV9 and TRBJ2-5, is DSGVTQTPKHLITATGQRVTLRCSPRSGDLSVYWYQQSLDQGLQFLIQYYNGEERAKGNILERFSAQQFPDLHSELNLSSLELGDSALYFCASSPDGTSGRETQYFGPGTRLLVL.

The rearrangement uses TRBV29-1 and TRBJ2-7; 8 nucleotides align to TRBD1. The CDR3 has 15 residues. The V segment lost 6 bases and the J segment 4 bases; nucleotides outside the gene matches: 14. Germline V CDR1 and CDR2: SQVTM, ANQGSEA. The CDR3 coding sequence is TGCAGCGTACGGAACGTAGGGACAGGCCAATACGAGCAGTACTTC. Residues: CSVRNVGTGQYEQYF.

The genes are TRBV10-2 and TRBJ2-1, with unresolved D. This CDR3 spans 15 amino acids. Trimming left V 0 bases short and J 5 bases short, with 11 bases between. CDR1 and CDR2 (germline): WSHSY, SAAADI. Here the CDR3 reads CASSESTRSNNEQFF. The DNA of the CDR3 is TGCGCCAGCAGTGAGTCGACTCGGTCCAACAATGAGCAGTTCTTC.

V gene TRBV19 combines with J gene TRBJ2-7; 14 nucleotides match TRBD2. Losses at the gene ends were 3 bases for V and 5 bases for J; bases not matched to a gene: 3. CDR3 size: 15 residues. Germline CDR1 LNHDA, CDR2 SQIVND (reference sequence). CDR3 DNA sequence: TGTGCCAGTAGTATCGGACTAGCGGGGGGACACGAGCAGTACTTC. It specifies CASSIGLAGGHEQYF. Full variable domain (missing parts from reference TRBV19 and TRBJ2-7): DGGITQSPKYLFRKEGQNVTLSCEQNLNHDAMYWYRQDPGQGLRLIYYSQIVNDFQKGDIAEGYSVSREKKESFPLTVTSAQKNPTAFYLCASSIGLAGGHEQYFGPGTRLTVT.

The chain is built from TRBV7-8 and TRBJ2-1, with 12 bases fitting TRBD2. The V segment lost 5 bases and the J segment 6 bases; nucleotides outside the gene matches: 5. CDR1 is SGHVS and CDR2 is FQNEAQ in the germline V gene. The CDR3 sequence is 15 residues long. DNA of the CDR3: TGTGCCAGCAGCCTACTAGCGGGAGGAGGCAATGAGCAGTTCTTC. Amino acids: CASSLLAGGGNEQFF.

The chain couples TRBV5-5 to TRBJ2-6, with D maybe TRBD1 (6 bases). The length of the CDR3 is 16 residues. Between the trimmed V and J ends, which lost 4 bases and 2 bases, there was a span of 13 bases. CDR1 is SGHKS, CDR2 YYEKEE, per germline (reference sequence). The CDR3 loop reads CASSQNRVTGANVLTF. The CDR3 nucleotides are TGTGCCAGCAGCCAAAACAGGGTGACTGGGGCCAACGTCCTGACTTTC.

This sequence joins TRBV5-1 and TRBJ2-7; D may be TRBD1 (5 bases). Trimming cost V 0 bases and J 6 bases, with 10 bases left between them. The CDR3 sequence is 13 residues long. Germline V gene data show CDR1 as SGHRS and CDR2 as YFSETQ. The CDR3: CASSLGREAEQYF. CDR3 DNA: TGCGCCAGCAGCTTGGGCAGGGAAGCCGAGCAGTACTTC.